Listed below are T cell receptor beta chains from one sample, sequenced in a study of glioma-infiltrating T cells. TCRdb reprocessed the multiplex PCR reads with MiXCR, giving one entry per CDR3 protein. This table has under 150,000 distinct CDR3 sequences, under 25% appearing once. Sequencing was done on a sample of glioma tissue, nonneoplastic brain tissue, or PBMCs (not recorded which). Receptor source: a human donor with low-grade glioma or glioblastoma, undergoing nonglioma brain surgery, or in good health (not recorded which). Each CDR3 is given with its conserved first and last residue. The order of the fields is clone size, D gene, V gene, J gene, CDR3 protein, CDR3 DNA. D genes are given only for firm matches. Clone size is stated in some rows and not others, as once, few, many or a class when expanded.

abundance: many; d_gene: TRBD2; v_gene: TRBV6-1; j_gene: TRBJ2-1; CDR3aa: CASSGTSGNEQFF; CDR3nt: TGTGCCAGCAGTGGGACTAGCGGCAATGAGCAGTTCTTC
abundance: few; d_gene: .; v_gene: TRBV7-9; j_gene: TRBJ2-5; CDR3aa: CASSPIAAGERGTQYF; CDR3nt: TGTGCCAGCAGCCCGATAGCGGCAGGGGAAAGGGGGACCCAGTACTTC
abundance: .; d_gene: .; v_gene: TRBV19; j_gene: TRBJ1-1; CDR3aa: CASSIDLRTEMNTEAFF; CDR3nt: TGTGCCAGTAGTATAGATCTGCGGACAGAGATGAACACTGAAGCTTTCTTT
abundance: few; d_gene: .; v_gene: TRBV18; j_gene: TRBJ1-1; CDR3aa: CASSTESVLRGTEAFF; CDR3nt: TGTGCCAGCTCAACCGAGTCGGTCCTCCGGGGCACTGAAGCTTTCTTT
abundance: .; d_gene: .; v_gene: TRBV7-2; j_gene: TRBJ2-5; CDR3aa: CASSWGRVRETQCF; CDR3nt: TGTGCCAGCAGCTGGGGCCGGGTGCGAGAGACCCAGTGCTTC
abundance: .; d_gene: TRBD1; v_gene: TRBV14; j_gene: TRBJ1-6; CDR3aa: CASSPQQGYNPPLHF; CDR3nt: TGTGCCAGCAGCCCCCAACAGGGGTATAATCCACCCCTCCACTTT
abundance: .; d_gene: .; v_gene: TRBV19; j_gene: TRBJ1-6; CDR3aa: CASSVGANSPLHF; CDR3nt: TGTGCCAGTAGTGTTGGGGCTAATTCACCCCTCCACTTT
abundance: few; d_gene: .; v_gene: TRBV24-1; j_gene: TRBJ2-5; CDR3aa: CATSEGPQETQYF; CDR3nt: TGTGCCACCAGTGAAGGGCCCCAAGAGACCCAGTACTTC
abundance: many; d_gene: TRBD1; v_gene: TRBV6-1; j_gene: TRBJ2-1; CDR3aa: CASRNLGQNNEQFF; CDR3nt: TGTGCCAGCAGAAACTTGGGACAGAACAATGAGCAGTTCTTC
abundance: .; d_gene: .; v_gene: TRBV25-1; j_gene: TRBJ1-4; CDR3aa: CASSLVFGEKLFF; CDR3nt: TGTGCCAGCAGCTTAGTCTTCGGGGAAAAACTGTTTTTT
abundance: many; d_gene: .; v_gene: TRBV27; j_gene: TRBJ1-1; CDR3aa: CASSFQGAGAEAFF; CDR3nt: TGTGCCAGCAGTTTCCAGGGAGCGGGAGCTGAAGCTTTCTTT
abundance: many; d_gene: .; v_gene: TRBV5-4; j_gene: TRBJ1-1; CDR3aa: CASSFWENTEAFF; CDR3nt: TGTGCCAGCAGCTTTTGGGAGAACACTGAAGCTTTCTTT
abundance: .; d_gene: TRBD1; v_gene: TRBV27; j_gene: TRBJ2-6; CDR3aa: CASSGGRYRGVSGANVLTF; CDR3nt: TGTGCCAGCAGTGGAGGTCGGTACAGGGGGGTCTCTGGGGCCAACGTCCTGACTTTC
abundance: many; d_gene: TRBD2; v_gene: TRBV27; j_gene: TRBJ2-1; CDR3aa: CASNPGLAAYNEQFF; CDR3nt: TGTGCCAGCAACCCGGGACTAGCGGCCTACAATGAGCAGTTCTTC
abundance: many; d_gene: .; v_gene: TRBV28; j_gene: TRBJ2-3; CDR3aa: CAIRRGTDTQYF; CDR3nt: TGTGCCATTCGTAGGGGCACAGATACGCAGTATTTT
abundance: .; d_gene: .; v_gene: TRBV24-1; j_gene: TRBJ1-2; CDR3aa: CATSDTESQGYGYTF; CDR3nt: TGTGCCACCAGTGATACAGAGTCGCAAGGCTATGGCTACACCTTC
abundance: few; d_gene: TRBD1; v_gene: TRBV11-2; j_gene: TRBJ1-6; CDR3aa: CASSTGTGSSPLHF; CDR3nt: TGTGCCAGCAGCACGGGGACAGGGAGTTCACCCCTCCACTTT
abundance: .; d_gene: TRBD2; v_gene: TRBV4-2; j_gene: TRBJ2-1; CDR3aa: CASSLGDYGRDEQFF; CDR3nt: TGTGCCAGCAGCCTCGGGGACTATGGTCGCGATGAGCAGTTCTTC
abundance: .; d_gene: .; v_gene: TRBV19; j_gene: TRBJ2-3; CDR3aa: CASSRGALTDTQYF; CDR3nt: TGTGCCAGTAGCCGGGGGGCCCTCACAGATACGCAGTATTTT
abundance: once; d_gene: .; v_gene: TRBV19; j_gene: TRBJ1-1; CDR3aa: CASSKSGGAEAFF; CDR3nt: TGTGCCAGTAGTAAGTCCGGAGGGGCTGAAGCTTTCTTT
abundance: many; d_gene: .; v_gene: TRBV28; j_gene: TRBJ1-1; CDR3aa: CAREQGMNTEAFF; CDR3nt: TGTGCCAGGGAGCAGGGGATGAACACTGAAGCTTTCTTT
abundance: few; d_gene: .; v_gene: TRBV29-1; j_gene: TRBJ2-5; CDR3aa: CSVDRLPGETQYF; CDR3nt: TGCAGCGTTGACAGACTCCCTGGCGAGACCCAGTACTTC
abundance: .; d_gene: TRBD2; v_gene: TRBV12-3/TRBV12-4; j_gene: TRBJ2-1; CDR3aa: CASSTSTSGPYNEQFF; CDR3nt: TGTGCCAGCAGTACCTCGACTAGCGGACCTTACAATGAGCAGTTCTTC
abundance: .; d_gene: .; v_gene: TRBV7-9; j_gene: TRBJ2-2; CDR3aa: CASSLGSGPNTGELFF; CDR3nt: TGTGCCAGCAGCTTAGGGTCCGGACCGAACACCGGGGAGCTGTTTTTT
abundance: few; d_gene: .; v_gene: TRBV20-1; j_gene: TRBJ2-5; CDR3aa: CSARPQETQYF; CDR3nt: TGCAGTGCTAGGCCCCAAGAGACCCAGTACTTC
abundance: few; d_gene: .; v_gene: TRBV7-8; j_gene: TRBJ1-1; CDR3aa: CASSSSTPWVTEAFF; CDR3nt: TGTGCCAGCAGCTCGTCGACACCTTGGGTCACTGAAGCTTTCTTT
abundance: many; d_gene: .; v_gene: TRBV28; j_gene: TRBJ1-2; CDR3aa: CASSLPGLNYGYTF; CDR3nt: TGTGCCAGCAGTTTACCAGGTCTCAACTATGGCTACACCTTC
abundance: many; d_gene: .; v_gene: TRBV20-1; j_gene: TRBJ1-3; CDR3aa: CSARLDISSGNTIYF; CDR3nt: TGCAGTGCTAGACTGGACATCAGCTCTGGAAACACCATATATTTT
abundance: .; d_gene: .; v_gene: TRBV18; j_gene: TRBJ2-3; CDR3aa: CASQPGEEDTQYF; CDR3nt: TGTGCCAGCCAACCCGGGGAAGAAGATACGCAGTATTTT
abundance: few; d_gene: .; v_gene: TRBV6-6; j_gene: TRBJ1-4; CDR3aa: CASSYGPGAEEKLFF; CDR3nt: TGTGCCAGCAGTTACGGGCCGGGGGCTGAGGAAAAACTGTTTTTT
abundance: .; d_gene: .; v_gene: TRBV10-1; j_gene: TRBJ2-2; CDR3aa: CASSEFGNTGELFF; CDR3nt: TGCGCCAGCAGTGAGTTCGGGAACACCGGGGAGCTGTTTTTT
abundance: .; d_gene: TRBD1; v_gene: TRBV29-1; j_gene: TRBJ2-3; CDR3aa: CSVEDITGGPDTQYF; CDR3nt: TGCAGCGTTGAAGATATCACAGGGGGCCCAGATACGCAGTATTTT
abundance: many; d_gene: .; v_gene: TRBV18; j_gene: TRBJ2-3; CDR3aa: CASSPRRTDTQYF; CDR3nt: TGTGCCAGCAGCCCTCGACGCACAGATACGCAGTATTTT
abundance: .; d_gene: .; v_gene: TRBV2; j_gene: TRBJ2-3; CDR3aa: CASSGQSTDTQYF; CDR3nt: TGTGCCAGCAGTGGACAGTCCACAGATACGCAGTATTTT
abundance: few; d_gene: .; v_gene: TRBV5-4; j_gene: TRBJ2-3; CDR3aa: CASSLGLDADTQYF; CDR3nt: TGTGCCAGCAGCTTGGGACTAGACGCAGATACGCAGTATTTT
abundance: .; d_gene: .; v_gene: TRBV19; j_gene: TRBJ1-5; CDR3aa: CASSTGPREQPQHF; CDR3nt: TGTGCCAGTAGTACGGGGCCCCGGGAACAGCCCCAGCATTTT
abundance: few; d_gene: .; v_gene: TRBV9; j_gene: TRBJ2-1; CDR3aa: CASSPLGAPDEQFF; CDR3nt: TGTGCCAGCAGCCCCCTAGGTGCGCCCGATGAGCAGTTCTTC
abundance: few; d_gene: .; v_gene: TRBV24-1; j_gene: TRBJ1-2; CDR3aa: CATSDPQGAGEYGYTF; CDR3nt: TGTGCCACCAGTGATCCACAGGGAGCTGGAGAATATGGCTACACCTTC
abundance: few; d_gene: .; v_gene: TRBV18; j_gene: TRBJ1-1; CDR3aa: CASSHQLMNTEAFF; CDR3nt: TGTGCCAGCTCACACCAGTTAATGAACACTGAAGCTTTCTTT
abundance: many; d_gene: .; v_gene: TRBV28; j_gene: TRBJ2-3; CDR3aa: CASSLWDIGSDTQYF; CDR3nt: TGTGCCAGCAGTTTATGGGACATTGGGTCAGATACGCAGTATTTT
abundance: once; d_gene: .; v_gene: TRBV6-5; j_gene: TRBJ1-5; CDR3aa: CARRAGQYSNQPQHF; CDR3nt: TGTGCCAGAAGGGCCGGACAGTATAGCAATCAGCCCCAGCATTTT
abundance: many; d_gene: TRBD1; v_gene: TRBV7-9; j_gene: TRBJ2-4; CDR3aa: CASSLQGAKNIQYF; CDR3nt: TGTGCCAGCAGCCTACAGGGGGCCAAAAACATTCAGTACTTC
abundance: .; d_gene: .; v_gene: TRBV3-1; j_gene: TRBJ1-5; CDR3aa: CASSPTGRGRNQPQHF; CDR3nt: TGTGCCAGCAGCCCCACCGGCAGGGGACGCAATCAGCCCCAGCATTTT
abundance: few; d_gene: TRBD2; v_gene: TRBV7-3; j_gene: TRBJ2-1; CDR3aa: CASSLGLAGNEQFF; CDR3nt: TGTGCCAGCAGCTTGGGACTAGCGGGGAATGAGCAGTTCTTC
abundance: .; d_gene: TRBD1; v_gene: TRBV12-3/TRBV12-4; j_gene: TRBJ1-4; CDR3aa: CASSLRRQGNEKLFF; CDR3nt: TGTGCCAGCAGTTTGCGGAGACAGGGGAATGAAAAACTGTTTTTT
abundance: many; d_gene: TRBD2; v_gene: TRBV7-2; j_gene: TRBJ2-3; CDR3aa: CASSPLSGHPTDTQYF; CDR3nt: TGTGCCAGCAGCCCACTTAGCGGGCACCCCACAGATACGCAGTATTTT
abundance: few; d_gene: .; v_gene: TRBV6-6; j_gene: TRBJ1-2; CDR3aa: CASGDSGPDNYGYTF; CDR3nt: TGTGCCAGCGGAGACTCCGGGCCAGACAACTATGGCTACACCTTC
abundance: few; d_gene: .; v_gene: TRBV10-1; j_gene: TRBJ2-1; CDR3aa: CASSEGPSYNEQFF; CDR3nt: TGCGCCAGCAGTGAGGGACCCTCCTACAATGAGCAGTTCTTC
abundance: .; d_gene: TRBD1; v_gene: TRBV3-1; j_gene: TRBJ2-1; CDR3aa: CASSQPWAGTAVQDEQFF; CDR3nt: TGTGCCAGCAGCCAACCGTGGGCCGGGACAGCTGTACAGGATGAGCAGTTCTTC
abundance: .; d_gene: TRBD1; v_gene: TRBV27; j_gene: TRBJ2-1; CDR3aa: CASSPDRGPYNEQFF; CDR3nt: TGTGCCAGCAGCCCGGACAGGGGGCCCTACAATGAGCAGTTCTTC
abundance: many; d_gene: .; v_gene: TRBV6-1; j_gene: TRBJ1-1; CDR3aa: CASFRIAGEGTEAFF; CDR3nt: TGTGCCAGCTTCCGAATAGCAGGGGAGGGGACTGAAGCTTTCTTT